Below, 28 T cell receptor beta chains from the same sample are listed, as sequenced in a study of blood T cell repertoires in COVID-19. The assay was immunoSEQ multiplex PCR, and TCRdb's table has in-frame clones only and misses some. The data show some 200,000 clones, 70% to 90% seen once. Sequenced input: peripheral blood. Receptors were obtained from a woman aged 40-49 years with acute or convalescent COVID-19.

The chain has TRBV18 and TRBJ1-4, with D possibly TRBD1 on 5 matching bases. The CDR3 runs 20 residues. Trimming pared 3 bases from V and 8 bases from J, leaving 31 bases between. CDR1 and CDR2 (germline): KGHSH, LQKENI. This CDR3 reads CASSPISWDSQRGSSEKLFF. DNA of the CDR3: TGTGCCAGCTCACCTATCTCCTGGGACTCCCAAAGGGGTTCGTCGGAAAAACTGTTTTTT.

The rearrangement uses TRBV6-1 and TRBJ1-3; 7 bases fit TRBD1. Germline V lookup: CDR1 MNHNS, CDR2 SASEGT. The CDR3 consists of 17 residues. V gave up 4 bases and J gave up 0 bases; unmatched junction bases: 9. As DNA, the CDR3 is TGTGCCAGCAGTGCCTCCGGGACAGCCAACTCTGGAAACACCATATATTTT. The encoded protein is CASSASGTANSGNTIYF.

V gene TRBV3-1 (or the pseudogene TRBV3-2) combines with J gene TRBJ1-2; a possible D gene is TRBD1 (6 bases). Germline loops: CDR1 LGHDT, CDR2 YNNKEL (reference sequence). The CDR3 has 12 residues. The V end lost 4 bases, the J end lost 7 bases, and 10 bases lay between the germline ends. The CDR3 loop is CASSPGESGYTF. In DNA form, the CDR3 reads TGTGCCAGCAGCCCAGGGGAAAGTGGCTACACCTTC.

CDR3 in DNA: TGTGCCAGCAGTTTATTCTTCGGACAGGGGGCTGGAAACACCATATATTTT. Translated: CASSLFFGQGAGNTIYF. The chain recombines TRBV27 with TRBJ1-3; 10 bases are shared with TRBD1. CDR1 and CDR2 (germline): MNHEY, SMNVEV (reference sequence). J gave up 2 bases and V 1 base, and 5 bases lay outside the gene matches. The CDR3 sequence is 17 residues long.

The chain joins TRBV9 to TRBJ1-6; D may be TRBD1 (6 bases). V shed 0 bases and J shed 3 bases, with 25 bases lying between them. CDR1 SGDLS and CDR2 YYNGEE come from the germline V gene. The CDR3 sequence is 21 residues long. The CDR3 region is CASSVETGNWDIYLYNSPLHF. CDR3 sequence (DNA): TGTGCCAGCAGCGTAGAAACAGGGAACTGGGATATATATCTCTATAATTCACCCCTCCACTTT.

The V gene is TRBV2, the J gene TRBJ2-5, with 12 bases identical to TRBD1. V was clipped by 6 bases and J by 5 bases; unmatched bases: 10. The germline gives CDR1 SNHLY, CDR2 FYNNEI. The CDR3 extends over 16 amino acids. CDR3 in amino acids: CASRGGTGGRGETQYF. CDR3 in DNA: TGTGCCAGCAGAGGGGGGACAGGGGGCCGAGGGGAGACCCAGTACTTC.

This CDR3 reads CASSHRVNYGYTF. CDR3 DNA sequence: TGTGCCAGCAGTCACAGGGTTAACTATGGCTACACCTTC. The chain combines TRBV12-3 or TRBV12-4 with TRBJ1-2, with a possible D match to TRBD1 (6 bases). The CDR3 is 13 residues long. Trimming took 5 bases from V and 1 from J, leaving 8 bases between them.

Only a few counts were recorded for this clone. V gene TRBV3-1 (or the pseudogene TRBV3-2) combines with J gene TRBJ2-2; D is perhaps TRBD1 (5 bases). V lost 6 bases to trimming and J lost 7 bases, with 18 bases between them. CDR3 length: 15 residues. Germline V gene lookup returns CDR1 LGHDT and CDR2 YNNKEL (reference sequence). CDR3 sequence (DNA): TGTGCCAGCAGGGAGAAGCAGGGCCCGATCGGGGAGCTGTTTTTT. Translated, it gives CASREKQGPIGELFF.

The rearrangement uses TRBV5-6 and TRBJ2-3; TRBD2 agrees at 8 bases. The CDR3 contains 14 residues. Germline V gene data show CDR1 as SGHDT and CDR2 as YYEEEE. Trimming cost V 1 base and J 3 bases; bases outside gene matches: 1. CDR3 in amino acids: CASSLTSGTDTQYF. CDR3 DNA: TGTGCCAGCAGCTTGACTAGCGGAACAGATACGCAGTATTTT.

This clone was detected once. This chain uses TRBV5-1 with TRBJ2-1; 10 nucleotides agree with TRBD2. This CDR3 has 17 residues. Germline V CDR1 and CDR2: SGHRS, YFSETQ. V was clipped by 4 bases and J by 7 bases; unmatched bases: 14. The CDR3 DNA follows: TGCGCCAGCAGCCTGAGGATAAGGACTAGCGGAGAGAATGAGCAGTTCTTC. Its protein product is CASSLRIRTSGENEQFF.

The genes are TRBV11-2 and TRBJ1-1; 7 bases are shared with TRBD1. V lost 3 bases and J lost 4; bases outside the gene matches: 8. CDR1 is SGHAT, CDR2 FQNNGV, per germline. The CDR3 loop spans 15 amino acids. The CDR3 bases are TGTGCCAGCAGCTTCAGGGGGGTAGAGGGCACTGAAGCTTTCTTT. Protein sequence: CASSFRGVEGTEAFF.

The genes are TRBV23-1 and TRBJ1-2, with D perhaps matching TRBD1 (5 bases). TRBV23-1 is an open reading frame, and its role is uncertain. V lost 8 bases and J lost 1, with 23 bases in between. This CDR3 is 17 amino acids long. The CDR3, as DNA: TGCGCCAGCCTCCTAAGGAGCAGGGCCCCCCGTAACTATGGCTACACCTTC. It specifies CASLLRSRAPRNYGYTF.

The chain has TRBV5-6 and TRBJ2-1; 14 positions match TRBD2. Germline assignment: CDR1 SGHDT and CDR2 YYEEEE. This CDR3 comprises 15 residues. The V and J ends lost 4 bases and 13 bases, in that order; junction bases with no gene match: 10. The CDR3 region is CASSPGTSGGRLQFF. The CDR3 DNA reads TGTGCCAGCAGCCCGGGGACTAGCGGGGGCCGTCTTCAGTTCTTC.

CDR3 nucleotides: TGTGCCAGCAGCCCCGGCCGGACAGGGTTAAATGAAAAACTGTTTTTT. Translated: CASSPGRTGLNEKLFF. The chain has TRBV9 and TRBJ1-4; 8 nucleotides align to TRBD1. CDR1 is SGDLS and CDR2 is YYNGEE in the germline V gene. After removal of 4 bases from V and 5 bases from J, the junction contained 10 bases not matched to a gene. The CDR3 is made up of 16 amino acids. The full variable domain, with the rest looked up from reference TRBV9 and TRBJ1-4, is DSGVTQTPKHLITATGQRVTLRCSPRSGDLSVYWYQQSLDQGLQFLIQYYNGEERAKGNILERFSAQQFPDLHSELNLSSLELGDSALYFCASSPGRTGLNEKLFFGSGTQLSVL.

The chain carries TRBV30 and TRBJ1-2; TRBD1 aligns across 9 bases. Germline V gene sequence: CDR1 GTSNPN, CDR2 SVGIG (reference sequence). The CDR3 has 14 amino acids. J lost 3 bases, V lost 3 bases, and 5 bases had no gene match. The CDR3: CAWSPTGGDYGYTF. For the CDR3, the DNA is TGTGCCTGGAGCCCCACAGGGGGCGACTATGGCTACACCTTC.

The chain combines TRBV14 with TRBJ1-5; TRBD1 is a possible D gene (6 bases). Germline CDR1 is SGHDN and CDR2 is FVKESK. V was clipped by 4 bases and J by 0 bases, with 22 bases between them. The CDR3 contains 19 residues. The DNA for the CDR3 is TGTGCCAGCAGCCTAAAACCGGGACATGCGAACCATAGCAATCAGCCCCAGCATTTT. Translated: CASSLKPGHANHSNQPQHF.

The V call is TRBV6-6, the J call TRBJ1-1; 9 positions match TRBD1. This CDR3 comprises 13 residues. Germline loops: CDR1 MNHNY, CDR2 SVGAGI (reference sequence). V dropped 8 bases and J dropped 4; count of bases not matched to a gene: 5. DNA for the CDR3: TGTGCCAGCGGACCGACAGGGGGCACTGAAGCTTTCTTT. Its translation: CASGPTGGTEAFF.

The CDR3 reads CSVAVRGSYNEQFF. In DNA form, the CDR3 reads TGCAGCGTTGCAGTCCGGGGGTCGTACAATGAGCAGTTCTTC. V is TRBV29-1 and J is TRBJ2-1, with D perhaps TRBD2 (6 bases). The V end was cut by 4 bases, the J end by 4 bases, with 14 bases between. The CDR3 is made up of 14 amino acids. Germline CDR1 reads SQVTM; CDR2 reads ANQGSEA.

V gene TRBV5-1 combines with J gene TRBJ2-3, with 9 bases that match TRBD1. CDR3 length: 16 residues. With 2 bases clipped from V and 3 bases from J, the junction kept 7 bases outside the gene matches. Germline CDR1 and CDR2: SGHRS and YFSETQ. The CDR3 coding sequence is TGCGCCAGCAGCTTCCTACAGGGGGCGCGGACAGATACGCAGTATTTT. Residues: CASSFLQGARTDTQYF.

This chain connects TRBV10-2 to TRBJ1-6, with D perhaps matching TRBD1 (6 bases). Trimming took 10 bases from V and 0 from J, leaving 19 bases between them. CDR1 and CDR2 from the germline V gene are WSHSY and SAAADI. The CDR3 spans 17 residues. The CDR3 DNA is TGCGCCACCCACCCTAGACAGGAGAGCTCCTATAATTCACCCCTCCACTTT. Encoded protein: CATHPRQESSYNSPLHF.

The V and J genes are TRBV28 and TRBJ1-5; the D gene is possibly TRBD1 (6 bases). The CDR3 runs to 16 residues. Looked up from germline, CDR1 is MDHEN and CDR2 is SYDVKM. The ends were cut back, 8 bases at V and 0 bases at J, with 17 bases in the middle. The CDR3 sequence is CASLVGGGYSNQPQHF. The CDR3 DNA follows: TGTGCCAGCCTAGTGGGGGGGGGCTATAGCAATCAGCCCCAGCATTTT.

V gene TRBV30 combines with J gene TRBJ1-2, with 7 bases aligning to TRBD1. Germline-derived CDR1 and CDR2 are GTSNPN and SVGIG (reference sequence). V lost 3 bases to trimming and J lost 5 bases; unmatched junction nucleotides: 9. CDR3 length equals 14 residues. DNA of the CDR3: TGTGCCTGGAGACGACAGGGCACCTTATATGGCTACACCTTC. This translates into CAWRRQGTLYGYTF. The full variable domain, completed using reference TRBV30 and TRBJ1-2, is SQTIHQWPATLVQPVGSPLSLECTVEGTSNPNLYWYRQAAGRGLQLLFYSVGIGQISSEVPQNLSASRPQDRQFILSSKKLLLSDSGFYLCAWRRQGTLYGYTFGSGTRLTVV.

CDR3 bases: TGTGCCAGTAGCCGGTTTAGCGGGGGGGCATTGGAGACCCAGTACTTC. It codes for CASSRFSGGALETQYF. V is TRBV19 and J is TRBJ2-5, with 11 nucleotides matching TRBD2. The CDR3 extends over 16 amino acids. After removal of 6 bases from V and 5 bases from J, the junction contained 11 bases not matched to a gene. Germline CDR1 is LNHDA and CDR2 is SQIVND (reference sequence).

This clone was counted only a few times. This sequence joins TRBV21-1 and TRBJ1-5; the table calls TRBD1, which could not be checked here. TRBV21-1 constitutes a pseudogene. This CDR3 has 16 residues. The CDR3 loop is CASSEETVKRRQPQHF. The CDR3, as DNA: TGTGCCAGCAGCGAGGAGACAGTGAAGCGTCGCCAGCCCCAGCATTTT.

This clone was found once. The chain carries TRBV27 and TRBJ1-2, with 10 positions matching TRBD1. The CDR3 runs 16 residues. The germline CDR1 and CDR2 sequences are MNHEY and SMNVEV (reference sequence). After removal of 0 bases from V and 6 bases from J, the junction contained 7 bases not matched to a gene. The chain's CDR3 is CASSLSAGQGVDGYTF. The CDR3 coding sequence is TGTGCCAGCAGTTTATCGGCCGGACAGGGGGTAGATGGCTACACCTTC.

As DNA, the CDR3 is TGTGCCAGTAGTGGCCGGGGGACGACCACTGAAGCTTTCTTT. As protein: CASSGRGTTTEAFF. J is TRBJ1-1 and V is TRBV19; a possible D gene is TRBD1 (5 bases). V shed 5 bases and J shed 4 bases, with 14 bases lying between them. The CDR3 consists of 14 residues. CDR1 and CDR2 from the germline V gene are LNHDA and SQIVND (reference sequence).

V gene TRBV27 combines with J gene TRBJ1-6; maybe TRBD1 (6 bases). CDR1 and CDR2 from the germline V gene are MNHEY and SMNVEV (reference sequence). V lost 7 bases and J 6 bases, leaving 19 bases between the germline ends. The CDR3 covers 16 residues. As DNA, the CDR3 is TGTGCCAGCACCCATGAGCCGACAGGAGGTAATTCACCCCTCCACTTT. It codes for CASTHEPTGGNSPLHF.

The chain carries TRBV5-1 and TRBJ2-3, with D tentatively TRBD2 (5 bases). V lost 3 bases to trimming and J lost 6 bases, with 8 bases between them. Germline V gives CDR1 SGHRS, CDR2 YFSETQ. The CDR3 loop spans 12 amino acids. CDR3 sequence: CASSSPGDTQYF. The CDR3 DNA reads as TGCGCCAGCAGCTCACCGGGGGATACGCAGTATTTT.